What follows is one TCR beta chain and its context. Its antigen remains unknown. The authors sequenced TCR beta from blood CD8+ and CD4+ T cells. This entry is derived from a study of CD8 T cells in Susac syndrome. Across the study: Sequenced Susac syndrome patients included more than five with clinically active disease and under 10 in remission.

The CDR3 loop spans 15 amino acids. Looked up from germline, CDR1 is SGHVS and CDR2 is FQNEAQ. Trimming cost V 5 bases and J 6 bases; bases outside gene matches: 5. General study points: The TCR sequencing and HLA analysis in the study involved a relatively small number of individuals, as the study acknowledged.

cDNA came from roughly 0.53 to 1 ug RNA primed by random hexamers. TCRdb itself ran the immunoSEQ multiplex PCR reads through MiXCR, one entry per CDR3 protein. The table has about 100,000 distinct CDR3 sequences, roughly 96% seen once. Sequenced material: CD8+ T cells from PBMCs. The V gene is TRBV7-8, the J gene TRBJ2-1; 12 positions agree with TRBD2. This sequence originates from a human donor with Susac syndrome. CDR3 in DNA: TGTGCCAGCAGCCCAACTAGCGGGGGGTTCAATGAGCAGTTCTTC. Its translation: CASSPTSGGFNEQFF. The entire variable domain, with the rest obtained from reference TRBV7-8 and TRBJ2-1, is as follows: GAGVSQSPRYKVAKRGQDVALRCDPISGHVSLFWYQQALGQGPEFLTYFQNEAQLDKSGLPSDRFFAERPEGSVSTLKIQRTQQEDSAVYLCASSPTSGGFNEQFFGPGTRLTVL.